This T cell receptor (beta chain) emerged from a study of CXCR3-negative and CXCR3-positive naive CD8 T cells. Study-level points and caveats: Both naive subsets, CXCR3-negative and CXCR3-positive, displayed similar TRBV-TRBJ usage, unlike memory cells.

Notes on this clonotype: What it binds is not known.

CDR3 size: 15 residues. Germline V gene sequence: CDR1 PRHDT, CDR2 FYEKMQ (reference sequence). UMI-labeled 5' RACE yielded the TRB cDNA libraries. TCRdb reprocessed the 5' RACE reads; each CDR3 protein has one entry and no DNA is given. The ten most abundant clones cover approximately 1.4% of a sample with 50,000 to 65,000 distinct CDR3 sequences. The J gene is TRBJ2-5, the V gene TRBV13; lacking DNA, the TRBD1 call made by TCRdb goes unchecked. The source material was naive CXCR3- CD8+ T cells from blood. Noted subset: CD45RO-CCR7+CD27+CD95- naive CD8+ T cells lacking CXCR3 (TNR3-). This receptor was taken from a human donor in good health. Some clones in this sample may be carry-over from other donors' samples. The CDR3 loop is CASSFQRQGRETQYF.